This entry lists 10 T cell receptor beta chains sequenced from one sample in a study of T-cell memory formation after mild COVID-19. A single record per CDR3 protein comes from TCRdb applying MiXCR to the 5' RACE reads. The sample lists roughly 240,000 distinct CDR3 sequences; 15% to 19% were seen once. The sequencing input was PBMCs or a T cell subset sorted from them (not recorded which). The source is an adult woman who had mild COVID-19 (a few samples of this study predate the infection). Cell type and time point are not known.

In its sample, this clonotype was seen many times. This chain links TRBV6-5 with TRBJ1-6; 12 bases align to TRBD1. V shed 0 bases, J shed 10 bases, and the junction held 1 base outside the gene matches. CDR3 size: 15 residues. In germline, CDR1 is MNHEY, CDR2 SVGAGI. This CDR3 is CASSYSGTGGSPLHF. CDR3 sequence (DNA): TGTGCCAGCAGTTACTCCGGGACAGGGGGCTCACCCCTCCACTTT.

This clonotype was observed at least ten times. The chain employs TRBV7-2 and TRBJ2-1; no reliable D call. The V gene lost 1 base and the J gene lost 0 bases, with 7 bases spanning the gap. The CDR3 runs 15 residues. The germline V gene has CDR1 SGHTA and CDR2 FQGNSA. The CDR3 bases are TGTGCCAGCAGCTTAGGGGCAAGCTCCTACAATGAGCAGTTCTTC. It translates to CASSLGASSYNEQFF.

This clonotype was seen at least ten times. This rearrangement joins TRBV6-5 to TRBJ2-5; 9 nucleotides agree with TRBD2. Germline V CDR1 and CDR2: MNHEY, SVGAGI. The J segment lost 6 bases and the V segment lost 0 bases, leaving 5 bases of the junction unmatched. There are 15 residues in the CDR3. In DNA form, the CDR3 reads TGTGCCAGCAGTTACTCTAGCGGGGGTACGAAGACCCAGTACTTC. This sequence encodes CASSYSSGGTKTQYF.

The CDR3 is CSAIQLAAGRALAYNEQFF. The CDR3 nucleotides are TGCAGTGCTATTCAGTTAGCGGCGGGGCGCGCCCTGGCCTACAATGAGCAGTTCTTC. The J gene is TRBJ2-1, the V gene TRBV20-1; D possibly corresponds to TRBD2 (6 bases). Germline V gives CDR1 DFQATT, CDR2 SNEGSKA (reference sequence). The CDR3 consists of 19 residues. Trimming removed 4 bases at V and 2 bases at J, with 27 bases between.

The chain uses TRBV4-3 and TRBJ2-3; TRBD2 matches at 12 bases. The CDR3 covers 19 residues. CDR1 and CDR2 from the germline V gene are LGHNA and YSLEER. Trimming removed 4 bases from V and 6 bases from J; junction bases left unmatched: 17. The CDR3 loop reads CASSRQTSGRNRRLDTQYF. The DNA of the CDR3 is TGCGCCAGCAGCCGTCAGACTAGCGGGAGAAATAGGAGGTTGGATACGCAGTATTTT.

The sample holds a few counts of this clonotype. The chain uses TRBV19 and TRBJ2-1; no clear D gene. V was cut by 1 base and J by 0 bases, with 7 bases left in between. This CDR3 comprises 15 residues. Germline V CDR1 and CDR2: LNHDA, SQIVND (reference sequence). The CDR3: CASSIGRASYNEQFF. The CDR3 DNA follows: TGTGCCAGTAGTATAGGTCGGGCCTCCTACAATGAGCAGTTCTTC.

The V call is TRBV20-1, the J call TRBJ1-2, with D possibly being TRBD1 (5 bases). This CDR3 region has 12 residues. V was trimmed by 6 bases and J by 4 bases, leaving 12 bases between them. CDR1 and CDR2 from the germline V gene are DFQATT and SNEGSKA (reference sequence). CDR3 sequence reads: CSASQELYGYTF. CDR3 DNA sequence: TGCAGTGCCTCACAGGAACTCTATGGCTACACCTTC.

This chain joins TRBV7-2 and TRBJ1-5; D not certain. The germline V gene has CDR1 SGHTA and CDR2 FQGNSA. This CDR3 is 14 amino acids long. The ends were cut back, 2 bases at V and 2 bases at J, with 7 bases in the middle. CDR3 in DNA: TGTGCCAGCAGCTTACGAAGGGGCAATCAGCCCCAGCATTTT. It translates to CASSLRRGNQPQHF. Variable domain in full (rest from reference TRBV7-2 and TRBJ1-5): GAGVSQSPSNKVTEKGKDVELRCDPISGHTALYWYRQSLGQGLEFLIYFQGNSAPDKSGLPSDRFSAERTGGSVSTLTIQRTQQEDSAVYLCASSLRRGNQPQHFGDGTRLSIL.

This clonotype was picked up a small number of times. The chain links TRBV12-3 or TRBV12-4 to TRBJ1-3, with D maybe TRBD1 (5 bases). The germline V and J ends were trimmed by 8 bases and 0 bases, with 17 bases remaining between them. This CDR3 has 16 amino acids. This CDR3 is CASLIRGSLSGNTIYF. CDR3 bases: TGTGCCAGCCTTATTCGGGGGAGCCTCTCTGGAAACACCATATATTTT.

A few counts support this clonotype. The gene calls are TRBV12-3 or TRBV12-4 and TRBJ2-7; D perhaps matches TRBD1 (7 bases). This CDR3 spans 13 amino acids. Trimming removed 3 bases from V and 6 bases from J, with 12 bases in between. The CDR3 here is CASSFPGGFEQYF. For the CDR3, the DNA is TGTGCCAGCAGTTTTCCAGGGGGGTTCGAGCAGTACTTC.